This T cell receptor beta chain comes out of a study of blood T cell repertoires in COVID-19. Study information: Some COVID-19 samples were acute and others convalescent; all came from the United States, Italy and Spain.

Germline V lookup: CDR1 SGHRS, CDR2 YFSETQ. J was trimmed by 7 bases and V by 3 bases; bases with no gene match: 5. The CDR3 extends over 15 amino acids. Per the original methods: From reference gene primer amplification, estimates of nucleated cell counts were derived. The repertoire was sequenced with immunoSEQ multiplex PCR; TCRdb's copy has only in-frame clones and lacks some. V and J calls and clone size are those listed in that table; D and trimming were worked out from the DNA. The sample records more than 150,000 clones, roughly nine tenths being singletons. This TCR was recovered from a woman in her forties with acute or convalescent COVID-19. Sequenced sample: peripheral blood. The chain employs TRBV5-1 and TRBJ1-6, with 9 bases lining up with TRBD1. CDR3 coding DNA: TGCGCCAGCAGCTCGGACGGACAGGGGAATTCACCCCTCCACTTT. Amino acids: CASSSDGQGNSPLHF.